The T cell receptor beta chain described here comes from a study of tumor-infiltrating lymphocytes in primary liver carcinoma. Study-level points and caveats: Only about 8-24% of top clones were detected in all five tumor regions. Tumors had a top-250-clone fraction that was significantly higher than blood (p = 0.039). Tumor region pairs outstripped tumor-adjacent and tumor-blood pairs in overlap.

After removal of 7 bases from V and 6 bases from J, the junction contained 13 bases not matched to a gene. This CDR3 is 14 amino acids long. The V gene's germline CDR1 is SQVTM and CDR2 ANQGSEA. Total RNA and DNA came together from approximately 20-30 mg of bulk tissue without cell sorting. All of the tumor samples contained over 80% viable tumor cells. Points on this clonotype: Its antigen is as yet unknown.

The investigators made TCR beta cDNA from approximately 0.5 ug total RNA, using a constant-region primer. Generation of the TCR beta libraries relied on three nested multiplex PCR rounds using slightly modified ARM-PCR. Rounds one and two of PCR, each of around 11 cycles, were primed with TRBV1-TRBV30 forward primers and a C-beta reverse primer. TCRdb reanalysed the multiplex PCR reads using MiXCR and keeps one entry per CDR3 protein. The top ten clones hold 35% to 40% of a sample with roughly 22,000 distinct CDR3 sequences, 80% of them seen once. This clonotype originated in a woman aged 25 to 39 with primary liver carcinoma and hepatitis B virus infection. The sequencing input was liver tumor tissue from sampling region 2. Regarding subset: tumor region T2, inferior pole. The V and J genes are TRBV29-1 and TRBJ2-3; 7 bases are a match to TRBD1. CDR3 DNA: TGCAGCGCTGGACAGGATGATATCTCCGATACGCAGTATTTT. It is translated as CSAGQDDISDTQYF.